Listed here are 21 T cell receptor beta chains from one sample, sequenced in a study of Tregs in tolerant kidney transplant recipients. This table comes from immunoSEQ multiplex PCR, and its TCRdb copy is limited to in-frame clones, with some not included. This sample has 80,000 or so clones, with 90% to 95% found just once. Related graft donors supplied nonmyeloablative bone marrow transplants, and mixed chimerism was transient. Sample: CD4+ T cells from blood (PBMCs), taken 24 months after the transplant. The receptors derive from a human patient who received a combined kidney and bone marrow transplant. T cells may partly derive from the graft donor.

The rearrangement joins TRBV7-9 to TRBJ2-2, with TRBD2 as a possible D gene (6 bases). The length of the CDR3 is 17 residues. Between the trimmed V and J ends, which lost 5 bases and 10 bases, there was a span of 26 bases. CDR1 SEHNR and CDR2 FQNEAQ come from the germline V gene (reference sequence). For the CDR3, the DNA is TGTGCCAGCAGCCCCCTCAGGCGCGGGGTGGGAACGGAGGAGCTGTTTTTT. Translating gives CASSPLRRGVGTEELFF.

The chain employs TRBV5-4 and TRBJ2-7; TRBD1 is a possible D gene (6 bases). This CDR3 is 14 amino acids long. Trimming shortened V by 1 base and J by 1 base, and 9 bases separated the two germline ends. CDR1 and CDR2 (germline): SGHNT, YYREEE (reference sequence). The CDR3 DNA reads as TGTGCCAGCAGCTTGACAGGGTCTTCCTACGAGCAGTACTTC. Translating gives CASSLTGSSYEQYF.

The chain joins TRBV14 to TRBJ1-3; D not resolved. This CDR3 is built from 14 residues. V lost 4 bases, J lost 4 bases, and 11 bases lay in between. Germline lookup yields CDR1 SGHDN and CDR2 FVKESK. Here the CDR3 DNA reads TGTGCCAGCAGCCCGCGGATAACCGGAAACACCATATATTTT. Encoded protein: CASSPRITGNTIYF. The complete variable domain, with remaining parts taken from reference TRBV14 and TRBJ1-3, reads EAGVTQFPSHSVIEKGQTVTLRCDPISGHDNLYWYRRVMGKEIKFLLHFVKESKQDESGMPNNRFLAERTGGTYSTLKVQPAELEDSGVYFCASSPRITGNTIYFGEGSWLTVV.

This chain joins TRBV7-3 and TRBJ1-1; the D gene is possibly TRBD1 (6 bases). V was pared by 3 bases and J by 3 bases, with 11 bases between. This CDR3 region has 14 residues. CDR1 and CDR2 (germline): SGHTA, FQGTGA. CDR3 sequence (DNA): TGTGCCAGCAGCTTTGTCCCAGGGGACACTGAAGCTTTCTTT. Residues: CASSFVPGDTEAFF. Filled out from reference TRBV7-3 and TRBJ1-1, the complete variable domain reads GAGVSQTPSNKVTEKGKYVELRCDPISGHTALYWYRQSLGQGPEFLIYFQGTGAADDSGLPNDRFFAVRPEGSVSTLKIQRTERGDSAVYLCASSFVPGDTEAFFGQGTRLTVV.

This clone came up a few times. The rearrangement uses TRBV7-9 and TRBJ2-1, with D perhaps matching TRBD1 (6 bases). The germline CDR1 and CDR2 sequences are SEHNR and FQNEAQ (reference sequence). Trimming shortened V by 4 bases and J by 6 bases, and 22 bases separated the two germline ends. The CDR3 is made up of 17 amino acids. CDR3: CASSSKLTGTRGNEQFF. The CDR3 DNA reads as TGTGCCAGCAGCTCAAAACTAACCGGGACACGGGGCAATGAGCAGTTCTTC. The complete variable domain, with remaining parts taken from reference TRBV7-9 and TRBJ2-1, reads DTGVSQNPRHKITKRGQNVTFRCDPISEHNRLYWYRQTLGQGPEFLTYFQNEAQLEKSRLLSDRFSAERPKGSFSTLEIQRTEQGDSAMYLCASSSKLTGTRGNEQFFGPGTRLTVL.

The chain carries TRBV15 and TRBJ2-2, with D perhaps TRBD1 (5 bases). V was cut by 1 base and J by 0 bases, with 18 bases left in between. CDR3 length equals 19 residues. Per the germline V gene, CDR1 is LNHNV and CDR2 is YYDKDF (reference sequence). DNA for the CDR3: TGTGCCACCAGCAGAGGGCGGCGCCAGGGTGCCGCGAACACCGGGGAGCTGTTTTTT. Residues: CATSRGRRQGAANTGELFF.

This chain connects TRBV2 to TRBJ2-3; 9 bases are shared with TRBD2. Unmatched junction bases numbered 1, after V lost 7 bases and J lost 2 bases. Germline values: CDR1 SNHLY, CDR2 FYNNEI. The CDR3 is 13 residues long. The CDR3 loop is CASKREVTDTQYF. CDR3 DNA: TGTGCCAGCAAGCGGGAGGTCACAGATACGCAGTATTTT.

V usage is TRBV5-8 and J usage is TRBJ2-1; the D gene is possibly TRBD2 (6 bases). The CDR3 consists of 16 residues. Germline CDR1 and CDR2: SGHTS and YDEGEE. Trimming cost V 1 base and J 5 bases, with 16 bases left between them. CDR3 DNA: TGTGCCAGCAGCTTGATTAAGGCTAGCGCTCACAATGAGCAGTTCTTC. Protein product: CASSLIKASAHNEQFF.

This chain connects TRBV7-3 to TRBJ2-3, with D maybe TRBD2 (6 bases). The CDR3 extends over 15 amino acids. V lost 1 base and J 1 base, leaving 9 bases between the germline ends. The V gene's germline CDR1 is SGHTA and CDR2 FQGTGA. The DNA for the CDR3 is TGTGCCAGCAGCTTAAATAGCGGCGGCACAGATACGCAGTATTTT. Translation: CASSLNSGGTDTQYF.

The CDR3 protein is CASSERQGLERKQETQYF. Written as DNA, the CDR3 is TGTGCCAGTAGTGAGAGACAGGGTTTAGAACGGAAGCAAGAGACCCAGTACTTC. The chain links TRBV19 to TRBJ2-5; 7 bases map to TRBD1. The CDR3 contains 18 residues. CDR1 and CDR2 from the germline V gene are LNHDA and SQIVND (reference sequence). V shed 5 bases, J shed 2 bases, and the junction held 17 bases outside the gene matches.

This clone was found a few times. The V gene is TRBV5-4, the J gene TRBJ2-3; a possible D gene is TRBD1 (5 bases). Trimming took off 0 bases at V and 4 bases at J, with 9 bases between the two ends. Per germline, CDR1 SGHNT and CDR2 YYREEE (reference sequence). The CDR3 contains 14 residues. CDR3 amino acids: CASSLVRAPDTQYF. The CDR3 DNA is TGTGCCAGCAGCTTGGTCAGGGCCCCAGATACGCAGTATTTT.

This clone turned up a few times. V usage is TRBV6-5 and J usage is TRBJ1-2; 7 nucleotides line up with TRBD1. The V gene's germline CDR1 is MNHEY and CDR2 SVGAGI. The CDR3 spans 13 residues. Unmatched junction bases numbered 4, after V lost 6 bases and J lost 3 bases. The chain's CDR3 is CASSRDRDYGYTF. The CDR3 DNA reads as TGTGCCAGCAGCCGCGACAGGGACTATGGCTACACCTTC.

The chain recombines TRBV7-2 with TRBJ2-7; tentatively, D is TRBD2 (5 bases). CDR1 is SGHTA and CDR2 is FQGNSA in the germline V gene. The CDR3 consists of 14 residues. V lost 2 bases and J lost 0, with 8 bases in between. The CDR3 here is CASSLQRSSYEQYF. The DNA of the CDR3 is TGTGCCAGCAGCTTACAGCGGAGCTCCTACGAGCAGTACTTC.

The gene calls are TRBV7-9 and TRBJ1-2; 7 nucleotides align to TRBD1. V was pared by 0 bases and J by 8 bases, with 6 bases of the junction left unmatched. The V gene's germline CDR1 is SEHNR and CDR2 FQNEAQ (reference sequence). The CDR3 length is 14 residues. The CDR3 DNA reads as TGTGCCAGCAGCTTAGCGCAGGGGACAGAAGGCTACACCTTC. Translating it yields CASSLAQGTEGYTF.

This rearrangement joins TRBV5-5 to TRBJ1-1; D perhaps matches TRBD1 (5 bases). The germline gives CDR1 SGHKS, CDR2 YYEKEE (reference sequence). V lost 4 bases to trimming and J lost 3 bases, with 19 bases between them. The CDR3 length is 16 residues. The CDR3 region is CASSEAPGLSYTEAFF. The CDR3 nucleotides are TGTGCCAGCAGCGAGGCGCCAGGGCTCTCATACACTGAAGCTTTCTTT.

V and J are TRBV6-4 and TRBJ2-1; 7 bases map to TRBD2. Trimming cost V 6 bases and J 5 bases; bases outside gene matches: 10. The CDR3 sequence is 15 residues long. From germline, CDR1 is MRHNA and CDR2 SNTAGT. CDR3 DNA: TGTGCCAGCAGCGGACGGCCGGGACTAAACAATGAGCAGTTCTTC. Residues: CASSGRPGLNNEQFF.

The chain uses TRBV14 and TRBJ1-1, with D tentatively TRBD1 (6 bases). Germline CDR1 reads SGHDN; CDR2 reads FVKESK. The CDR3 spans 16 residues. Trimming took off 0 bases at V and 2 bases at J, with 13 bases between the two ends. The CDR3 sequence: CASSQDLPGANTEAFF. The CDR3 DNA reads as TGTGCCAGCAGCCAAGATTTACCAGGGGCCAACACTGAAGCTTTCTTT.

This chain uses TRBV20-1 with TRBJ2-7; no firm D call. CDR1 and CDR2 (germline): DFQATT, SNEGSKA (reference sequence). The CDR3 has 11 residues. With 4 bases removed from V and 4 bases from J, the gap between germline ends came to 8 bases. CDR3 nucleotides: TGCAGTGCTATCGGTCCTTACGAGCAGTACTTC. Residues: CSAIGPYEQYF.

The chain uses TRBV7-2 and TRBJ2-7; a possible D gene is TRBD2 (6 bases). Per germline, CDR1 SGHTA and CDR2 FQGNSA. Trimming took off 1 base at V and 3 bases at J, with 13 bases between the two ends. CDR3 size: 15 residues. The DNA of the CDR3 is TGTGCCAGCAGCTTAGTCGGGGGACGATACTACGAGCAGTACTTC. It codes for CASSLVGGRYYEQYF.

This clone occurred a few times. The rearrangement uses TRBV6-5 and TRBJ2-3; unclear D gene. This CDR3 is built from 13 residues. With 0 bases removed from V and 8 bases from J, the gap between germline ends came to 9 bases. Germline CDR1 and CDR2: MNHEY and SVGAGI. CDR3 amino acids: CASSYSITSTQYF. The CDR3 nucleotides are TGTGCCAGCAGTTACTCGATCACGAGTACGCAGTATTTT.

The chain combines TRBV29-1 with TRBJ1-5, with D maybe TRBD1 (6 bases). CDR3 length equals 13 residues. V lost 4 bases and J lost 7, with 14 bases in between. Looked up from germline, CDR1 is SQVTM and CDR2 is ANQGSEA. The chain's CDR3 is CSVVWGLGQPQHF. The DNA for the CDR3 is TGCAGCGTTGTATGGGGGCTAGGGCAGCCCCAGCATTTT.